Presented here are 11 T cell receptor beta chains from one specimen sequenced in a study of T cell repertoires in cytomegalovirus infection. MiXCR, applied by TCRdb to the reads, yields one record per CDR3 protein. The table shows 900,000 to 950,000 distinct CDR3 sequences, with 30% to 40% occurring only once. Their cognate antigens are unknown. The sequences come from cultured CD8+ T cells from PBMCs, collected from culture after CMV antigen stimulation. All receptors derive from a human donor in good health (CMV status not recorded). Some clones in this sample may be carry-over from other donors' samples.

The rearrangement uses TRBV7-9 and TRBJ1-4, with D possibly matching TRBD1 (5 bases). CDR3 length: 16 residues. Germline V gene sequence: CDR1 SEHNR, CDR2 FQNEAQ (reference sequence). V was trimmed by 5 bases and J by 6 bases, leaving 19 bases between them. The CDR3 spells CASSRKDRDGHEKLFF. The CDR3 region has the DNA TGTGCCAGCAGCCGAAAGGACCGGGACGGGCATGAAAAACTGTTTTTT.

This clonotype was found a few times. The V gene is TRBV4-1, the J gene TRBJ2-5; D might be TRBD2 (6 bases). Germline V gene sequence: CDR1 MGHRA, CDR2 YSYEKL. V was trimmed by 0 bases and J by 4 bases, leaving 12 bases between them. The CDR3 consists of 15 residues. CDR3 DNA sequence: TGCGCCAGCAGCCAAGATCGGGGTAGCGGAGAGACCCAGTACTTC. As protein: CASSQDRGSGETQYF.

The J gene is TRBJ2-1, the V gene TRBV6-2 or TRBV6-3, with TRBD2 identical over 10 bases. Losses at the gene ends were 5 bases for V and 4 bases for J; bases not matched to a gene: 8. The CDR3 spans 16 residues. In germline, CDR1 is MNHEY, CDR2 SVGEGT. CDR3 sequence: CASSPQLAGTYNEQFF. For the CDR3, the DNA is TGTGCCAGCAGTCCTCAACTAGCGGGGACGTACAATGAGCAGTTCTTC.

This chain connects TRBV9 to TRBJ2-2; D is possibly TRBD2 (5 bases). V lost 0 bases and J 7 bases, leaving 13 bases between the germline ends. The V gene's germline CDR1 is SGDLS and CDR2 YYNGEE. The CDR3 extends over 15 amino acids. The CDR3: CASSVATRAGGELFF. The CDR3 DNA is TGTGCCAGCAGCGTAGCTACAAGGGCGGGCGGGGAGCTGTTTTTT.

This clonotype came up a few times. The genes are TRBV11-2 and TRBJ2-5; TRBD2 aligns across 14 bases. Per the germline V gene, CDR1 is SGHAT and CDR2 is FQNNGV. The junction had 9 bases not matched to a gene; V was cut back by 7 bases and J by 2 bases. This CDR3 region has 17 residues. The CDR3 region has the DNA TGTGCCAGCACCCTCTTTGGACTAGCGGGGGGACAAGAGACCCAGTACTTC. Translating it yields CASTLFGLAGGQETQYF. Full variable domain (rest looked up from reference TRBV11-2 and TRBJ2-5): EAGVAQSPRYKIIEKRQSVAFWCNPISGHATLYWYQQILGQGPKLLIQFQNNGVVDDSQLPKDRFSAERLKGVDSTLKIQPAKLEDSAVYLCASTLFGLAGGQETQYFGPGTRLLVL.

The table lists this clonotype with a few counts. The gene calls are TRBV6-5 and TRBJ1-1, with unresolved D. Germline V gene lookup returns CDR1 MNHEY and CDR2 SVGAGI. The CDR3 length is 11 residues. Trimming cost V 7 bases and J 8 bases, with 11 bases left between them. CDR3 sequence (DNA): TGTGCCAGCATCTCGCCTCGGGAAGCTTTCTTT. Translating it yields CASISPREAFF.

Only a few counts were recorded for this clonotype. The chain employs TRBV7-3 and TRBJ2-2; TRBD2 might be the D (7 bases). This CDR3 region has 19 residues. Trimming took 0 bases from V and 4 from J, leaving 21 bases between them. In germline, CDR1 is SGHTA, CDR2 FQGTGA. The CDR3 region is CASSLTGGVGGLITGELFF. CDR3 sequence (DNA): TGTGCCAGCAGCTTAACAGGAGGGGTGGGGGGGCTGATCACCGGGGAGCTGTTTTTT.

This chain joins TRBV15 and TRBJ1-3; D perhaps matches TRBD1 (6 bases). The CDR3 has 14 residues. CDR1 is LNHNV and CDR2 is YYDKDF in the germline V gene (reference sequence). V lost 5 bases and J lost 2, with 10 bases in between. The CDR3 sequence: CATSRGAAGNTIYF. Here the CDR3 DNA reads TGTGCCACCAGCCGGGGGGCAGCTGGAAACACCATATATTTT.

The table lists this clonotype with many counts. CDR3 sequence reads: CASSASTGQGLGQPQHF. The CDR3 DNA reads as TGTGCCAGCAGCGCCTCTACTGGGCAGGGTCTAGGGCAGCCCCAGCATTTT. The chain joins TRBV7-9 to TRBJ1-5; tentative D call: TRBD1 (5 bases). Germline V gene data show CDR1 as SEHNR and CDR2 as FQNEAQ (reference sequence). Between the trimmed V and J ends, which lost 5 bases and 7 bases, there was a span of 24 bases. This CDR3 spans 17 amino acids.

This clonotype was seen only a few times. The V and J genes are TRBV12-3 or TRBV12-4 and TRBJ1-2; D may be TRBD1 (5 bases). This CDR3 is 13 amino acids long. Trimming shortened V by 5 bases and J by 5 bases, and 12 bases separated the two germline ends. The CDR3 DNA is TGTGCCAGCAGTCCAACCGCAGGGTATGGCTACACCTTC. This gives the protein CASSPTAGYGYTF.

The rearrangement links TRBV10-3 to TRBJ2-2; weak D call: TRBD1 (6 bases). CDR3 size: 15 residues. The V gene lost 3 bases and the J gene lost 5 bases, with 13 bases spanning the gap. Germline CDR1 is ENHRY and CDR2 is SYGVKD. CDR3 loop: CAISDSTGRTGELFF. The CDR3 DNA is TGTGCCATCAGTGATTCAACAGGGAGAACCGGGGAGCTGTTTTTT.